This is a list of T cell receptor beta chains from one sample in a study of blood T cells in healthy people across ages. TCRdb recomputed calls from the 5' RACE reads with MiXCR, one row per CDR3 protein. The top ten hold roughly 10% of the sample, which has under 700,000 distinct CDR3 sequences, about 25% seen once. These records were also assigned to another study, of T cells of mothers and their children.

Material for sequencing was blood. These receptors all stem from a boy between 10 and 17 years old in good health. The CDR3 runs from the conserved cysteine through the conserved F or W. The order of the fields is D gene, CDR3 length, clone size, V gene, J gene, CDR3 DNA, CDR3 protein. The D gene is left open where the match is weak. A clone size is listed for some rows: how often the clone was seen (once, few, many), or a class if it is expanded.

NA	13	NA	TRBV29-1	TRBJ1-2	TGCAGCGTTGAAGACATGGCAGGTTATGGCTACACCTTC	CSVEDMAGYGYTF
NA	13	NA	TRBV2	TRBJ1-1	TGTGCCAGCAGTGAAGCGTTCGATAGTAGTAACTTCTTT	CASSEAFDSSNFF
NA	12	few	TRBV7-2	TRBJ1-2	TGTGCCAGCAGCCCAGAAAACTATGGCTACACCTTC	CASSPENYGYTF
NA	13	NA	TRBV27	TRBJ2-7	TGTGCCAGCAGTAGGAGGGGCTCGTACGAGCAGTACTTC	CASSRRGSYEQYF
NA	12	few	TRBV10-3	TRBJ2-1	TGTGCCATCAGTCCGGACTTCAATGAGCGGTTCTTC	CAISPDFNERFF
NA	19	few	TRBV14	TRBJ1-1	TGTGCCAGCAGCCAAGATTGGTGGACCGGGGGCGGGCTGAACACTGAAGCTTTCTTT	CASSQDWWTGGGLNTEAFF
NA	14	few	TRBV4-2	TRBJ2-4	TGTGCCAGCAGCCAATTATGGGTGGGGGACATTCAGTACTTC	CASSQLWVGDIQYF
NA	10	few	TRBV7-9	TRBJ2-5	TGTGCCAGCAGCTTAACCCAAATGTACTTC	CASSLTQMYF
NA	13	few	TRBV29-1	TRBJ1-2	TGCAGCGGCCGACTGACCTCTAACTATGGCTACACCTTC	CSGRLTSNYGYTF
NA	16	few	TRBV6-6	TRBJ2-7	TGTGCCAGCACCATCGGGGCCTTGGCCAGCTCCTACGAGCAGTACTTC	CASTIGALASSYEQYF
NA	16	few	TRBV11-2	TRBJ1-1	TGTGCCAGCAGCTTAGCCCCCGGGGGGCTAAACACTGAAGCTTTCTTT	CASSLAPGGLNTEAFF
TRBD1	11	NA	TRBV20-1	TRBJ2-4	TGCAGCGCCCTGATGGGCAGGGGGCGAGACTTC	CSALMGRGRDF
NA	13	NA	TRBV11-2	TRBJ2-2	TGTACCAGCAGCTTAGATCGAACCGGGGAGCTGTTTTTT	CTSSLDRTGELFF
NA	11	NA	TRBV20-1	TRBJ2-3	TGCAGTGCTGGTAGCGCAGATACGCAGTATTTT	CSAGSADTQYF
NA	15	NA	TRBV3-1	TRBJ2-7	TGTGCCAGCAGCCAAGATAGCCAGGGTTTATACGAGCAGTACTTC	CASSQDSQGLYEQYF
NA	15	few	TRBV7-9	TRBJ1-5	TGTGCCAGCAGCTTAGGGGTTGATAGCAATCAGCCCCAGCATTTT	CASSLGVDSNQPQHF
NA	12	few	TRBV4-1	TRBJ2-7	TGCGCCAGCAGCCAAGTTATGGGGGAGCAGTACTTC	CASSQVMGEQYF
NA	15	few	TRBV19	TRBJ1-1	TGTGCCAGTAGTATGGGAGATCGGTTGGACACTGAAGCTTTCTTT	CASSMGDRLDTEAFF
NA	15	few	TRBV28	TRBJ2-5	TGTGCCAGCAGTTTATGGGCAGGGGCCCAAGAGACCCAGTACTTC	CASSLWAGAQETQYF
NA	14	many	TRBV27	TRBJ2-7	TGTGCCAGCAGCTTAAGCGGAGGGTCCTACGAGCAGTACTTC	CASSLSGGSYEQYF
NA	13	NA	TRBV14	TRBJ1-6	TGTGCCAGCAGCCAAGTGGGTAATTCACCCCTCCACTTT	CASSQVGNSPLHF
NA	15	NA	TRBV27	TRBJ1-6	TGTGCCAGCAGTCATTGGACGGCGGGGAATTCACCCCTCCACTTT	CASSHWTAGNSPLHF
NA	11	NA	TRBV20-1	TRBJ1-1	TGCAGTGCTTTGCGGGGTACTGAAGCTTTCTTT	CSALRGTEAFF
NA	15	NA	TRBV7-2	TRBJ1-2	TGTGCCAGCAGCTTAGGGCGGCTCCTTGACTATGGCTACACCTTC	CASSLGRLLDYGYTF
NA	13	few	TRBV27	TRBJ1-5	TGTGCCAGCAGTTTAAGGGCGAGTCAGCCCCGGCATTTT	CASSLRASQPRHF
TRBD2	16	NA	TRBV29-1	TRBJ2-7	TGCAGCGTTGAAATTAGTGGGATAGCGGGACCTTACGAGCAGTACTTC	CSVEISGIAGPYEQYF
TRBD2	14	few	TRBV2	TRBJ2-1	TGTGCCAGCAGTGAAGCTAGCGGGGCCCATGAGCAGTTCTTC	CASSEASGAHEQFF
TRBD2	16	NA	TRBV3-1	TRBJ2-1	TGTGCCAGCAGCCAGTCGCTTGCGGGGGATTACAATGAGCAGTTCTTC	CASSQSLAGDYNEQFF
NA	15	NA	TRBV5-4	TRBJ2-5	TGTGCCAGCAGCTTGGGGGACGGGGGACAAGAGACCCAGTACTTC	CASSLGDGGQETQYF
NA	13	NA	TRBV11-1	TRBJ2-7	TGCGCCAGCAGCTTTCCTTTAAACAATGAGCAGTACTTC	CASSFPLNNEQYF
NA	15	NA	TRBV20-1	TRBJ2-3	TGCAGTGCTAGAGTTGGTGGGGGGTCTACAGATACGCAGTATTTT	CSARVGGGSTDTQYF
NA	16	few	TRBV27	TRBJ2-3	TGTGCCAGCAGTTTAACGGCCCGCGTGAGCACAGATACGCAGTATTTT	CASSLTARVSTDTQYF
TRBD1	15	NA	TRBV29-1	TRBJ1-1	TGCAGCGTAACCCCGGGACAGGGGCTCAGGACTGAAGCTTTCTTT	CSVTPGQGLRTEAFF